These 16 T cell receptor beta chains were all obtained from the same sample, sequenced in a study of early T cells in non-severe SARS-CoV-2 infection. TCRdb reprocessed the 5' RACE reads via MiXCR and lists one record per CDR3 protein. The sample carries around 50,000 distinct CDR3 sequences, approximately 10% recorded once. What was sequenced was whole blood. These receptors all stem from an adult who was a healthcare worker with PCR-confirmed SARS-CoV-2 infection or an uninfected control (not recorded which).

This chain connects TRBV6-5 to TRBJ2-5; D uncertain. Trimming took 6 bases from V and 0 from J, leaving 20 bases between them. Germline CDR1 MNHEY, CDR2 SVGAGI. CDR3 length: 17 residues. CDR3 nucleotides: TGTGCCAGCAGCCCCAGTCCCCCAACTTACTACCAAGAGACCCAGTACTTC. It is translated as CASSPSPPTYYQETQYF.

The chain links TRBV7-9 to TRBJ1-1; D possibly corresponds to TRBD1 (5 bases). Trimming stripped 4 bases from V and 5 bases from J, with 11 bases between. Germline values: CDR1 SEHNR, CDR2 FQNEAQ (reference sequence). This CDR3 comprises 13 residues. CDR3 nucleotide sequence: TGTGCCAGCAGCTCCAAGGGGCCTACTGAAGCTTTCTTT. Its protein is CASSSKGPTEAFF.

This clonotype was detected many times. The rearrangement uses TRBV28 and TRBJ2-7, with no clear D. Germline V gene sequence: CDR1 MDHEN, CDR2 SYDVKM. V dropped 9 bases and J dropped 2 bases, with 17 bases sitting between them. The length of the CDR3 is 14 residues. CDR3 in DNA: TGTGCCAGTTACCCGACCGCCGGACCCTACGAGCAGTACTTC. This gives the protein CASYPTAGPYEQYF.

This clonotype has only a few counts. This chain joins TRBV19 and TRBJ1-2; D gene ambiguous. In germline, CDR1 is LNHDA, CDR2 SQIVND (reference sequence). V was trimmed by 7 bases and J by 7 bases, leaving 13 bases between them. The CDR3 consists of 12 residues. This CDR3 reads CASTEGGGGYTF. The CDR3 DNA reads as TGTGCCAGTACCGAAGGAGGAGGTGGCTACACCTTC.

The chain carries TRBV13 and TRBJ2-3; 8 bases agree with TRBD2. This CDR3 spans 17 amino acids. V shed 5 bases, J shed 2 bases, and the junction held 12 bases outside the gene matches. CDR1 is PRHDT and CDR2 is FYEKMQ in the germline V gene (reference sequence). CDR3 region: CASSPPGGEILTDTQYF. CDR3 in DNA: TGTGCCAGCAGCCCCCCCGGGGGGGAGATCCTCACAGATACGCAGTATTTT.

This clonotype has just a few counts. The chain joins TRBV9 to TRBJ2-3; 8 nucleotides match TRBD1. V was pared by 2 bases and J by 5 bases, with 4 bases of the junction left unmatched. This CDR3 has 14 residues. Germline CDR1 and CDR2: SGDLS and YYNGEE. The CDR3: CASSVRDRRDTQYF. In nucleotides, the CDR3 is TGTGCCAGCAGCGTCCGGGACAGGAGAGATACGCAGTATTTT.

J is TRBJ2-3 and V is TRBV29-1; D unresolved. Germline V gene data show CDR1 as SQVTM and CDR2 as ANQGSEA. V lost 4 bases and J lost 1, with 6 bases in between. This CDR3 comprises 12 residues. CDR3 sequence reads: CSVAEGTDTQYF. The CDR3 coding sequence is TGCAGCGTTGCTGAGGGCACAGATACGCAGTATTTT.

The CDR3 loop is CSVDLAGAKTQYF. In DNA, the CDR3 is TGCAGCGTCGACTTAGCGGGAGCGAAGACCCAGTACTTC. This rearrangement joins TRBV29-1 to TRBJ2-5; 9 positions agree with TRBD2. CDR3 size: 13 residues. The V and J ends lost 6 bases and 6 bases, in that order; junction bases with no gene match: 8. The germline V gene has CDR1 SQVTM and CDR2 ANQGSEA.

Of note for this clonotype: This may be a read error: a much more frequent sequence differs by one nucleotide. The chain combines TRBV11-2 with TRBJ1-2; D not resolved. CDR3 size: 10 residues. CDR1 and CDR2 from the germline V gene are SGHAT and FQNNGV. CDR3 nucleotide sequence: TGTGTCAGCAGCTACCGGACTATAACCTTC. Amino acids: CVSSYRTITF.

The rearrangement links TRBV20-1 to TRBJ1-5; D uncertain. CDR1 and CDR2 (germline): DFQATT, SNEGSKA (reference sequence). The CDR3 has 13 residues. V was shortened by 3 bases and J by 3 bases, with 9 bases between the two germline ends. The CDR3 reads CSARGSINQPQHF. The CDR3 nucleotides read TGCAGTGCTAGGGGCAGCATCAATCAGCCCCAGCATTTT.

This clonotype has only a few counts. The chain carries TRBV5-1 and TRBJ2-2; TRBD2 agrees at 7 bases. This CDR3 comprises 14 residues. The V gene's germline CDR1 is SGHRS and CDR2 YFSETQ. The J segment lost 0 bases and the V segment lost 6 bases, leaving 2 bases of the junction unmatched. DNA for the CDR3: TGCGCCAGCAACCGGGAGGCGAACACCGGGGAGCTGTTTTTT. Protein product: CASNREANTGELFF.

The CDR3 sequence: CASNPGGYQETQYF. The DNA of the CDR3 is TGTGCCAGCAATCCGGGGGGGTACCAAGAGACCCAGTACTTC. This chain joins TRBV12-3 or TRBV12-4 and TRBJ2-5; 8 positions agree with TRBD2. Germline trimming cut 7 bases from V and 0 bases from J; bases unmatched to any gene: 4. The CDR3 runs 14 residues.

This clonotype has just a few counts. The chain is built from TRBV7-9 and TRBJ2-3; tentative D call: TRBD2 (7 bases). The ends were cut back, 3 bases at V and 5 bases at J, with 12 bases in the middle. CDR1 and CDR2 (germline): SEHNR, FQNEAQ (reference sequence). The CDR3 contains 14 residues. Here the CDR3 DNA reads TGTGCCAGCAGCTTTGGGGGGGCAGAAGATACGCAGTATTTT. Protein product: CASSFGGAEDTQYF.

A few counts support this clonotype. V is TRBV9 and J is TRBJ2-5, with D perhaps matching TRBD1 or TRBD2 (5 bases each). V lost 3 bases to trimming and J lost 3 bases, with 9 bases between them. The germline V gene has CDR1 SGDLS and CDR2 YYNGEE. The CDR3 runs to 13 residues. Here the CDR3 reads CASSAGPEETQYF. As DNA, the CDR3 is TGTGCCAGCAGCGCGGGACCTGAAGAGACCCAGTACTTC.

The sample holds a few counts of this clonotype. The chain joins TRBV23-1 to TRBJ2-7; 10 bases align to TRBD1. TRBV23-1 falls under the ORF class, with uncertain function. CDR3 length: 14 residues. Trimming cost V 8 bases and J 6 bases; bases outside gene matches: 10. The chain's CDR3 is CASPIPGQGFEQYF. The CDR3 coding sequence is TGCGCCAGCCCTATCCCGGGACAGGGGTTCGAGCAGTACTTC.

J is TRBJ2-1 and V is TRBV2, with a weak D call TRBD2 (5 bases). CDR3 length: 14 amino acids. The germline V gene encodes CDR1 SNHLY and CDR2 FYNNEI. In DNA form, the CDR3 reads TGTGCTACCCAGGAGGCCGGCTCCTACAATGAGCAGTTCTTC. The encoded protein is CATQEAGSYNEQFF.